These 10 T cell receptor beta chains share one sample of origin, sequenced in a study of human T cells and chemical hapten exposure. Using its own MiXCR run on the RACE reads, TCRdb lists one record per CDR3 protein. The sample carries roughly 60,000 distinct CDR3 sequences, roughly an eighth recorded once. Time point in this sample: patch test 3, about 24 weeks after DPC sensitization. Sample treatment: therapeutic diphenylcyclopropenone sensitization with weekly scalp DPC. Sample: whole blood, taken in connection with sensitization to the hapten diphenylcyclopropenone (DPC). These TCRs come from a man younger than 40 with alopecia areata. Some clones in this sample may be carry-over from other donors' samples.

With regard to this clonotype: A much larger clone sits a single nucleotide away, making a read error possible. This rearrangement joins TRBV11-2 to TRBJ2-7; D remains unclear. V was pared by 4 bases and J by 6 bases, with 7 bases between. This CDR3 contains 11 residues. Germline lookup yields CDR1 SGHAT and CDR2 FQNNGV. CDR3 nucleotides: TGTGCCAGCAGCTCCGCCTGCGAGCAGTACTTC. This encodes CASSSACEQYF.

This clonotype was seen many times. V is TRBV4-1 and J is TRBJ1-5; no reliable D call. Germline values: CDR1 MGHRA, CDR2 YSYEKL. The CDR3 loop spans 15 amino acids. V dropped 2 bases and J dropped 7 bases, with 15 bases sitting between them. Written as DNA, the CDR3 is TGCGCCAGCAGCCAATACACCACGGCGGGCCAGCCCCAGCATTTT. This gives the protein CASSQYTTAGQPQHF.

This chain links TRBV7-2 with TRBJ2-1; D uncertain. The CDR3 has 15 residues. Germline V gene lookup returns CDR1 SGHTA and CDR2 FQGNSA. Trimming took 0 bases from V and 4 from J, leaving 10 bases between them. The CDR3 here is CASSLAAGPYNEQFF. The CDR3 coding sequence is TGTGCCAGCAGCTTAGCGGCCGGCCCGTACAATGAGCAGTTCTTC.

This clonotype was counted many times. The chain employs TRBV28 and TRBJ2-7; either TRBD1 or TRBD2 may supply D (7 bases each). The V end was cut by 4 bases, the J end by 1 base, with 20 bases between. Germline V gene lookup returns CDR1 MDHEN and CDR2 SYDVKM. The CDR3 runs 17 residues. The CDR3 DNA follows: TGTGCCAGCAGTTACAAAGAGGGAGGGGGCTTATCCTACGAGCAGTACTTC. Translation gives CASSYKEGGGLSYEQYF.

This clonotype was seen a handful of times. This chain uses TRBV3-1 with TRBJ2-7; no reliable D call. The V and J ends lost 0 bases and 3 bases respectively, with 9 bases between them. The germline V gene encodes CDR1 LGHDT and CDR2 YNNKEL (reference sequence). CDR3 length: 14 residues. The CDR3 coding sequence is TGTGCCAGCAGCCAAGATCTAGGGTACTACGAGCAGTACTTC. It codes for CASSQDLGYYEQYF.

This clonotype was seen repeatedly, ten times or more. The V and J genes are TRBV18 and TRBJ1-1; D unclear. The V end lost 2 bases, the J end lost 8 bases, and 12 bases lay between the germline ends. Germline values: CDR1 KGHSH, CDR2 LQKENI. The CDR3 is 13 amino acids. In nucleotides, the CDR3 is TGTGCCAGCTCACCATCAGGATTTATAGAAGCTTTCTTT. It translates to CASSPSGFIEAFF.

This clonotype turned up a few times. The CDR3 reads CASSSTDRADGYTF. The DNA for the CDR3 is TGTGCCAGCAGCTCAACTGACAGGGCCGATGGCTACACCTTC. This sequence joins TRBV7-9 and TRBJ1-2; 7 bases agree with TRBD1. Germline-derived CDR1 and CDR2 are SEHNR and FQNEAQ (reference sequence). The CDR3 is 14 residues long. Trimming at V came to 4 bases and at J to 6 bases, leaving 8 bases not matched to a gene. Combining the CDR3 with reference TRBV7-9 and TRBJ1-2 gives the whole variable domain DTGVSQNPRHKITKRGQNVTFRCDPISEHNRLYWYRQTLGQGPEFLTYFQNEAQLEKSRLLSDRFSAERPKGSFSTLEIQRTEQGDSAMYLCASSSTDRADGYTFGSGTRLTVV.

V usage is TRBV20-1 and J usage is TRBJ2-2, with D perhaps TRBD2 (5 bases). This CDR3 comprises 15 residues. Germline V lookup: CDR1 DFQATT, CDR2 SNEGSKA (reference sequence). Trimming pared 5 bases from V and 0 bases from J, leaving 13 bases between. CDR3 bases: TGCAGTGCTGCTCGGGGAACTACGAACACCGGGGAGCTGTTTTTT. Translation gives CSAARGTTNTGELFF.

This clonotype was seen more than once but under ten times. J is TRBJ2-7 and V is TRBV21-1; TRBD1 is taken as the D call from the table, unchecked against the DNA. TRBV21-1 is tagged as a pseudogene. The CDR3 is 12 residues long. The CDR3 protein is CASTSGVYEQYF. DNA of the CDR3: TGTGCCAGCACCTCCGGGGTCTACGAGCAGTACTTC.

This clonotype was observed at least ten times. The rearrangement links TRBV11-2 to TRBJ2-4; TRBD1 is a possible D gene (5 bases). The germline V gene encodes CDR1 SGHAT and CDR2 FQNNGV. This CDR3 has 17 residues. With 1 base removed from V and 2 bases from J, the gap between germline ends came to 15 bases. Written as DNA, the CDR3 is TGTGCCAGCAGCTTAGGGCGTCAGGGAAGAACCAAAAACATTCAGTACTTC. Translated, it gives CASSLGRQGRTKNIQYF.